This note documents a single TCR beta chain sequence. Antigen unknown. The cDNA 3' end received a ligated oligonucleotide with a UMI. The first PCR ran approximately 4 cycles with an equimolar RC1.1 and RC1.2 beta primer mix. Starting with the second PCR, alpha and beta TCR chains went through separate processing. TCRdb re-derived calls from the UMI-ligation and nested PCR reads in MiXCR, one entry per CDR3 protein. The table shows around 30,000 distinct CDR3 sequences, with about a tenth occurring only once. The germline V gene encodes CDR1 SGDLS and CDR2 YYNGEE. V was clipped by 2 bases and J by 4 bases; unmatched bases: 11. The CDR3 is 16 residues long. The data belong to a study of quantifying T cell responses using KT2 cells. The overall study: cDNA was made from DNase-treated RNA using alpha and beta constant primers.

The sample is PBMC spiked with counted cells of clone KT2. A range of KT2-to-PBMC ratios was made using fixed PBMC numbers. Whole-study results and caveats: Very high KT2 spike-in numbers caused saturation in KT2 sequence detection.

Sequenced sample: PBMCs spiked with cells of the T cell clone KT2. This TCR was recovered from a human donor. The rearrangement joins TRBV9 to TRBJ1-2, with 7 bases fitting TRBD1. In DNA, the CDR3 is TGTGCCAGCAGCGTTGGACCAGGGGGAGCCTCCTATGGCTACACCTTC. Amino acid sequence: CASSVGPGGASYGYTF.